This T cell receptor (beta chain) is from a study of T cells after yellow fever vaccination. Study overall: Fractions containing few cells were prepared with SMART-Seq v4 Ultra Low Input. General study points: The secondary response showed a weaker magnitude and a faster peak, day 5 versus 15. Reappearance after the booster was observed for most primary-vaccination clones (96% CD4, around 90% CD8).

From germline, CDR1 is DFQATT and CDR2 SNEGSKA (reference sequence). Trimming removed 6 bases at V and 7 bases at J, with 13 bases between. This CDR3 has 11 residues. 5'RACE template switching added a universal primer site and UMIs to TCR cDNA. One entry per CDR3 protein, called by TCRdb with MiXCR from the 5' RACE reads. The sample lists more than 120,000 distinct CDR3 sequences, 7.7% occurring once. This clonotype showed up many times. Antigen: not known. This TCR derives from a young man who received the YFV17D yellow fever vaccine. The chain joins TRBV20-1 to TRBJ2-7; D may correspond to TRBD1 or TRBD2 (5 bases each). The specimen was CD4+ T cells sorted from PBMCs, collected 5 days after the yellow fever booster vaccination. The CDR3 loop is CSATDGTEQYF. CDR3 coding DNA: TGCAGTGCCACGGACGGGACGGAGCAGTACTTC.